This T cell receptor beta chain is drawn from a study of shared clonotypes between healthy human individuals. The CDR3 is made up of 16 amino acids. CDR1 and CDR2 (germline): SEHNR, FQNEAQ (reference sequence). With V trimmed by 4 bases and J by 3 bases, 6 bases remained unmatched. Sequencing was performed with immunoSEQ multiplex PCR; in TCRdb, only in-frame clones are kept and a portion is missing. The repertoire holds about 2 million clones, approximately 94% seen once, with 0.95% to 1.5% in the top ten. Naive CD8 populations comprised CD45RO-negative cells positively selected for CCR7, excluding terminally differentiated effector memory CD45RA+ cells.

The clonotype was recovered from a man aged 18 to 30 in good health. The chain has TRBV7-9 and TRBJ2-3, with 11 bases aligning to TRBD2. Material: naive CD8+ T cells sorted from blood. CDR3 residues: CASSSTTSGVTDTQYF. The CDR3 bases are TGTGCCAGCAGCTCAACGACTAGCGGGGTGACAGATACGCAGTATTTT.